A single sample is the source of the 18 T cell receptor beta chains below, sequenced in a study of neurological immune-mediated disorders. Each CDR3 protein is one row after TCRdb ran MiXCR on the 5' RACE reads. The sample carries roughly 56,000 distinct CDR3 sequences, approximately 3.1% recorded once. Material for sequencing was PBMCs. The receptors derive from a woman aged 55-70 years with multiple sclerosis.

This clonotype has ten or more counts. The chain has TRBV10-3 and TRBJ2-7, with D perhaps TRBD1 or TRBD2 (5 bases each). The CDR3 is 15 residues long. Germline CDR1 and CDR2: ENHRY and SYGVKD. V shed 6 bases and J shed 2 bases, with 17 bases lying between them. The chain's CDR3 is CAISSTGTVTYEQYF. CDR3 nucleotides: TGTGCCATCAGCTCAACCGGGACCGTCACCTACGAGCAGTACTTC.

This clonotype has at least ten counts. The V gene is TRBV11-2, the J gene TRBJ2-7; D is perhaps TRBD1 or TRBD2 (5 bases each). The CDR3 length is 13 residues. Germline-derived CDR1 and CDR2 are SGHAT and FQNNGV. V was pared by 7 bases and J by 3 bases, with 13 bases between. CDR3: CASKATRGYEQYF. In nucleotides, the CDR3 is TGTGCCAGCAAGGCAACTAGGGGCTACGAGCAGTACTTC.

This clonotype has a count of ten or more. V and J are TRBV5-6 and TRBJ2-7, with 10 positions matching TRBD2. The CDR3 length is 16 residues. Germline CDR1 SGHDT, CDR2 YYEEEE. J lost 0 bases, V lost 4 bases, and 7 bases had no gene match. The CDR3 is CASSGLLAGSSYEQYF. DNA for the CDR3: TGTGCCAGCAGCGGCCTACTAGCGGGGAGCTCCTACGAGCAGTACTTC. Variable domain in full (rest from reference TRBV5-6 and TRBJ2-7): DAGVTQSPTHLIKTRGQQVTLRCSPKSGHDTVSWYQQALGQGPQFIFQYYEEEERQRGNFPDRFSGHQFPNYSSELNVNALLLGDSALYLCASSGLLAGSSYEQYFGPGTRLTVT.

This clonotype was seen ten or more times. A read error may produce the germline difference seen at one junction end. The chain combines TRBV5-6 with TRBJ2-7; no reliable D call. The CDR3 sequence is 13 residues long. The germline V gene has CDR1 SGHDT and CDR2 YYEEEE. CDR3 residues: CASSSGLRNILDF. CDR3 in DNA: TGTGCCAGCAGCTCCGGGCTACGAAATATTTTGGACTTC.

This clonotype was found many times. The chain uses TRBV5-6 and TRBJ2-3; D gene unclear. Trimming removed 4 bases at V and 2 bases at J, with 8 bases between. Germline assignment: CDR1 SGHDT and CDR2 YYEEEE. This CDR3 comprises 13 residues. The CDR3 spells CASSPWSTDTQYF. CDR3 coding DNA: TGTGCCAGCAGCCCTTGGTCCACAGATACGCAGTATTTT. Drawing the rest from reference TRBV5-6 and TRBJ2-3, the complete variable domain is DAGVTQSPTHLIKTRGQQVTLRCSPKSGHDTVSWYQQALGQGPQFIFQYYEEEERQRGNFPDRFSGHQFPNYSSELNVNALLLGDSALYLCASSPWSTDTQYFGPGTRLTVL.

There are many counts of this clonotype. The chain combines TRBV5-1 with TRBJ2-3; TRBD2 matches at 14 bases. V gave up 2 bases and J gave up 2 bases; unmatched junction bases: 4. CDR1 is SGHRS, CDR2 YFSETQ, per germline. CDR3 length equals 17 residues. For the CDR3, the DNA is TGCGCCAGCAGCTTCTGGGGACTAGCGGGGGCCACAGATACGCAGTATTTT. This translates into CASSFWGLAGATDTQYF.

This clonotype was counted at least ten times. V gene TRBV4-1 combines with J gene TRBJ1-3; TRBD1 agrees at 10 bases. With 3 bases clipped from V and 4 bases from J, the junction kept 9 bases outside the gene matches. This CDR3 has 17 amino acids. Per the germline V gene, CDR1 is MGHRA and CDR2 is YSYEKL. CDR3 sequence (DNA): TGCGCCAGCAGCCAGGGGACAGGGGAGGCCCTCGGAAACACCATATATTTT. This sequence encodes CASSQGTGEALGNTIYF.

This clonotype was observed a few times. The CDR3 here is CASSSGAGSVFYNEQFF. The CDR3 nucleotides are TGTGCCAGCAGCAGTGGGGCAGGATCAGTTTTCTACAATGAGCAGTTCTTC. V and J are TRBV11-2 and TRBJ2-1, with D maybe TRBD1 (5 bases). With 5 bases removed from V and 3 bases from J, the gap between germline ends came to 20 bases. Germline V lookup: CDR1 SGHAT, CDR2 FQNNGV. CDR3 length: 17 amino acids.

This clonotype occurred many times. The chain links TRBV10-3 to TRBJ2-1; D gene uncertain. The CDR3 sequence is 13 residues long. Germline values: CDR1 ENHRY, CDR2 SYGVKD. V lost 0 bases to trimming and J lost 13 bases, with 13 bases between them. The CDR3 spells CAISESPESGQFF. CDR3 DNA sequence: TGTGCCATCAGTGAGTCTCCAGAGTCGGGTCAGTTCTTC.

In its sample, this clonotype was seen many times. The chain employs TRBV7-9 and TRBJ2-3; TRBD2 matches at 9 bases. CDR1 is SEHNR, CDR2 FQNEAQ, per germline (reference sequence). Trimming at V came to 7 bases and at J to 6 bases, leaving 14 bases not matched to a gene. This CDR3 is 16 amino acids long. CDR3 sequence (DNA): TGTGCCAGCAAACTCTATAGCGGGGGCCTTGGTGATACGCAGTATTTT. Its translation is CASKLYSGGLGDTQYF.

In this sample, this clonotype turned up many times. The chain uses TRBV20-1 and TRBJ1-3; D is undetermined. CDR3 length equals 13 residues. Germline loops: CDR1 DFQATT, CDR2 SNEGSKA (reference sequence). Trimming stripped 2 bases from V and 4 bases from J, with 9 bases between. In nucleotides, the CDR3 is TGCAGTGCTAGACAAGCTCTCGGAAACACCATATATTTT. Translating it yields CSARQALGNTIYF.

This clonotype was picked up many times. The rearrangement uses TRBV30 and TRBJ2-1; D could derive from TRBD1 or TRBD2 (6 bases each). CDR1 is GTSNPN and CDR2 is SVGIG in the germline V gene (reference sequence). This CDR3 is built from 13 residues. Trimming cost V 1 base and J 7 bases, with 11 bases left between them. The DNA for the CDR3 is TGTGCCTGGAGTGCTAAAGGGGGGAATGAGCAGTTCTTC. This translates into CAWSAKGGNEQFF.

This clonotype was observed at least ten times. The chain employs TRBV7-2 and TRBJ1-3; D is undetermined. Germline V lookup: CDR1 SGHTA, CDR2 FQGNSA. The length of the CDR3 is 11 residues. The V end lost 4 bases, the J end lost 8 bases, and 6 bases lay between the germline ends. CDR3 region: CASSSYDTIYF. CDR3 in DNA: TGTGCCAGCAGCTCCTACGACACCATATATTTT.

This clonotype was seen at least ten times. Here the CDR3 DNA reads TGTGCCAGCAGCTTAGGGGGGGCTAATGGCTACACCTTC. Protein sequence: CASSLGGANGYTF. The chain carries TRBV7-8 and TRBJ1-2; a possible D gene is TRBD1 (6 bases). V lost 1 base, J lost 6 bases, and 9 bases lay in between. CDR1 SGHVS and CDR2 FQNEAQ come from the germline V gene. The CDR3 extends over 13 amino acids. The whole variable domain, filled in from reference TRBV7-8 and TRBJ1-2, reads GAGVSQSPRYKVAKRGQDVALRCDPISGHVSLFWYQQALGQGPEFLTYFQNEAQLDKSGLPSDRFFAERPEGSVSTLKIQRTQQEDSAVYLCASSLGGANGYTFGSGTRLTVV.

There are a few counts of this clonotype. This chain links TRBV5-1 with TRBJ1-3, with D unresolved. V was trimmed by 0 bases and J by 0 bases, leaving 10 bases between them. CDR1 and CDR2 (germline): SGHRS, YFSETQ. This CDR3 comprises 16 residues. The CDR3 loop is CASSLAWSSSGNTIYF. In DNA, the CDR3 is TGCGCCAGCAGCTTGGCCTGGAGTAGCTCTGGAAACACCATATATTTT.

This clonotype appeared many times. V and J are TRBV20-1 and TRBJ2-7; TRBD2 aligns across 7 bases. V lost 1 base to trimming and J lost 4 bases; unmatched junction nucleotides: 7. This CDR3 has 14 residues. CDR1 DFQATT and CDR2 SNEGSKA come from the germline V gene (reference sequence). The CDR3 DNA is TGCAGTGCTAGAGGGGGGGGAGAACATTACGAGCAGTACTTC. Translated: CSARGGGEHYEQYF.

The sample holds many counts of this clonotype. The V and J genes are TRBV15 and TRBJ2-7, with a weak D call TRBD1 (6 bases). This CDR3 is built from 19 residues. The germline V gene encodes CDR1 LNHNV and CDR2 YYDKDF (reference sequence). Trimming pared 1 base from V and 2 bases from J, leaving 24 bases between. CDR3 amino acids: CATSRGLSGTPGEAYEQYF. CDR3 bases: TGTGCCACCAGCAGAGGCTTATCCGGGACACCCGGTGAGGCCTACGAGCAGTACTTC. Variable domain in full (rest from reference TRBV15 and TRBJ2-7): DAMVIQNPRYQVTQFGKPVTLSCSQTLNHNVMYWYQQKSSQAPKLLFHYYDKDFNNEADTPDNFQSRRPNTSFCFLDIRSPGLGDTAMYLCATSRGLSGTPGEAYEQYFGPGTRLTVT.

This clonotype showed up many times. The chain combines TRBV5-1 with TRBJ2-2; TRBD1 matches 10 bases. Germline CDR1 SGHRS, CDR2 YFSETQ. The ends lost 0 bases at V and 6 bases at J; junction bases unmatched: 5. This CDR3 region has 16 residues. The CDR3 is CASSLETGGAPGELFF. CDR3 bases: TGCGCCAGCAGCTTGGAGACAGGGGGCGCCCCCGGGGAGCTGTTTTTT.